Listed below are T cell receptor beta chains from one sample, sequenced in a study of cytomegalovirus exposure and HLA in healthy donors. Profiling relied on immunoSEQ multiplex PCR, and the TCRdb table lists in-frame clones only, not all of them. The sample has 150,000 to 200,000 clones, over 75% seen once. Sequenced material: PBMCs. The receptors derive from a man aged 18 to 29 in good health and CMV-seronegative. CDR3s include the opening cysteine and the closing phenylalanine or tryptophan. The order of the fields is J gene, D gene, clone size, V gene, CDR3 protein, CDR3 DNA. A D gene is named only where the DNA matches it firmly. For some rows the clone size is stated as once, few or many, or as a class when expanded; others skip it.

j_call: TRBJ2-5; d_call: -; clone_size: -; v_call: TRBV10-3; cdr3_aa: CAISVRTAQETQYF; cdr3_nt: TGTGCCATCAGTGTCCGGACAGCCCAAGAGACCCAGTACTTC
j_call: TRBJ2-7; d_call: -; clone_size: -; v_call: TRBV10-3; cdr3_aa: CAIRDRSYEQYF; cdr3_nt: TGTGCCATCAGGGACAGATCCTACGAGCAGTACTTC
j_call: TRBJ2-1; d_call: TRBD2; clone_size: once; v_call: TRBV4-3; cdr3_aa: CASSQGPAGDKQFF; cdr3_nt: TGCGCCAGCAGCCAAGGGCCAGCGGGAGATAAGCAGTTCTTC
j_call: TRBJ1-5; d_call: -; clone_size: -; v_call: TRBV12-5; cdr3_aa: CASGWDYQPQHF; cdr3_nt: TGTGCTAGTGGTTGGGACTATCAGCCCCAGCATTTT
j_call: TRBJ2-7; d_call: -; clone_size: once; v_call: TRBV6-6; cdr3_aa: CASSYSWHRVMGEQYF; cdr3_nt: TGTGCCAGCAGTTACTCGTGGCACAGGGTGATGGGCGAGCAGTACTTC
j_call: TRBJ2-7; d_call: -; clone_size: -; v_call: TRBV27; cdr3_aa: CASSSTTQQYF; cdr3_nt: TGTGCCAGCAGTTCCACAACCCAGCAGTACTTC
j_call: TRBJ2-5; d_call: -; clone_size: -; v_call: TRBV7-2; cdr3_aa: CASSLVGGKEETQYF; cdr3_nt: TGTGCCAGCAGCTTAGTGGGCGGGAAGGAAGAGACCCAGTACTTC
j_call: TRBJ2-7; d_call: -; clone_size: -; v_call: TRBV21-1; cdr3_aa: CASSKAVPGLPVGTLEQYF; cdr3_nt: TGTGCCAGCAGCAAAGCGGTACCGGGACTCCCGGTTGGAACCCTCGAGCAGTACTTC
j_call: TRBJ1-2; d_call: TRBD1; clone_size: -; v_call: TRBV11-2; cdr3_aa: CASSLDLGQAYGYTF; cdr3_nt: TGTGCCAGCAGCTTAGACCTGGGACAGGCCTATGGCTACACCTTC
j_call: TRBJ2-2; d_call: -; clone_size: -; v_call: TRBV5-1; cdr3_aa: CASSLNRATGELFF; cdr3_nt: TGCGCCAGCAGCTTGAACAGGGCCACCGGGGAGCTGTTTTTT
j_call: TRBJ2-7; d_call: TRBD1; clone_size: few; v_call: TRBV27; cdr3_aa: CASSFGQGAWEQYF; cdr3_nt: TGTGCCAGCAGTTTTGGACAGGGGGCTTGGGAGCAGTACTTC
j_call: TRBJ1-1; d_call: -; clone_size: -; v_call: TRBV29-1; cdr3_aa: CSVIRRLNTEAFF; cdr3_nt: TGCAGCGTTATCCGCAGATTGAACACTGAAGCTTTCTTT
j_call: TRBJ2-1; d_call: -; clone_size: few; v_call: TRBV7-7; cdr3_aa: CASSGGTATYNEQFF; cdr3_nt: TGTGCTAGCAGCGGCGGGACAGCAACCTACAATGAGCAGTTCTTC
j_call: TRBJ2-2; d_call: -; clone_size: -; v_call: TRBV9; cdr3_aa: CASSVSTVTGELFF; cdr3_nt: TGTGCCAGCAGCGTAAGTACGGTCACCGGGGAGCTGTTTTTT
j_call: TRBJ2-2; d_call: TRBD1; clone_size: -; v_call: TRBV7-9; cdr3_aa: CASSKDRNINTGELFF; cdr3_nt: TGTGCCAGCAGCAAGGACAGGAATATTAACACCGGGGAGCTGTTTTTT
j_call: TRBJ2-2; d_call: TRBD2; clone_size: -; v_call: TRBV11-2; cdr3_aa: CASSSTSGGGNTGELFF; cdr3_nt: TGTGCCAGCAGCTCGACTAGCGGGGGAGGAAACACCGGGGAGCTGTTTTTT
j_call: TRBJ2-7; d_call: TRBD2; clone_size: -; v_call: TRBV6-5; cdr3_aa: CASRAGLAVTYEQYF; cdr3_nt: TGTGCCAGCAGGGCGGGACTAGCGGTAACCTACGAGCAGTACTTC
j_call: TRBJ2-7; d_call: TRBD1; clone_size: -; v_call: TRBV2; cdr3_aa: CASRSRGTSYEQYF; cdr3_nt: TGTGCCAGCAGATCCAGGGGGACCTCCTACGAGCAGTACTTC
j_call: TRBJ1-2; d_call: -; clone_size: -; v_call: TRBV7-9; cdr3_aa: CASSGSGYGYTF; cdr3_nt: TGTGCCAGCAGCGGCAGTGGCTATGGCTACACCTTC
j_call: TRBJ1-2; d_call: TRBD1; clone_size: -; v_call: TRBV9; cdr3_aa: CASSVDQGADAGYTF; cdr3_nt: TGTGCCAGCAGCGTAGATCAGGGGGCGGATGCTGGCTACACCTTC
j_call: TRBJ2-3; d_call: TRBD1; clone_size: -; v_call: TRBV7-9; cdr3_aa: CSSSLGGTGGTQYF; cdr3_nt: TGTTCCAGCAGCTTAGGTGGGACAGGGGGCACGCAGTATTTT
j_call: TRBJ1-2; d_call: -; clone_size: -; v_call: TRBV4-3; cdr3_aa: CASSQDRSGYGYTF; cdr3_nt: TGCGCCAGCAGCCAAGATAGGAGCGGGTATGGCTACACCTTC
j_call: TRBJ2-3; d_call: TRBD1; clone_size: -; v_call: TRBV30; cdr3_aa: CALGQEGFSTDTQYF; cdr3_nt: TGTGCCTTGGGACAGGAGGGGTTTTCCACAGATACGCAGTATTTT
j_call: TRBJ2-5; d_call: -; clone_size: few; v_call: TRBV29-1; cdr3_aa: CSVSDNQETQYF; cdr3_nt: TGCAGCGTCTCGGACAACCAAGAGACCCAGTACTTC
j_call: TRBJ1-1; d_call: -; clone_size: once; v_call: TRBV6-5; cdr3_aa: CASSFNSNTEAFF; cdr3_nt: TGTGCCAGCAGTTTCAACTCGAACACTGAAGCTTTCTTT
j_call: TRBJ2-7; d_call: TRBD2; clone_size: -; v_call: TRBV27; cdr3_aa: CASSLGTRRGYEQYF; cdr3_nt: TGTGCCAGCAGTTTAGGGACTAGACGCGGCTACGAGCAGTACTTC
j_call: TRBJ2-7; d_call: -; clone_size: -; v_call: TRBV7-2; cdr3_aa: CASSLGRGTSYEQYF; cdr3_nt: TGTGCCAGCAGCTTAGGTAGGGGCACTTCCTACGAGCAGTACTTC
j_call: TRBJ1-5; d_call: -; clone_size: -; v_call: TRBV7-2; cdr3_aa: CASSLGRQTNQPQHF; cdr3_nt: TGTGCCAGCAGCTTGGGGCGACAGACTAATCAGCCCCAGCATTTT
j_call: TRBJ2-7; d_call: -; clone_size: -; v_call: TRBV6-5; cdr3_aa: CASRISQGGEQYF; cdr3_nt: TGTGCCAGCAGAATATCACAGGGGGGGGAGCAGTACTTC
j_call: TRBJ1-2; d_call: -; clone_size: few; v_call: TRBV30; cdr3_aa: CAWSLPGDGYTF; cdr3_nt: TGTGCCTGGAGTTTACCGGGGGATGGCTACACCTTC
j_call: TRBJ2-7; d_call: TRBD1; clone_size: -; v_call: TRBV5-4; cdr3_aa: CASSGGTGDYEQYF; cdr3_nt: TGTGCCAGCAGCGGGGGGACAGGTGACTACGAGCAGTACTTC
j_call: TRBJ1-6; d_call: -; clone_size: -; v_call: TRBV5-6; cdr3_aa: CASSLNRGAPSSALHF; cdr3_nt: TGCGCCAGCAGCTTGAACCGGGGGGCCCCCTCATCGGCCCTCCACTTT
j_call: TRBJ1-1; d_call: TRBD1; clone_size: once; v_call: TRBV4-1; cdr3_aa: CASRYPGTGGEAFF; cdr3_nt: TGCGCCAGCAGGTACCCCGGGACAGGGGGTGAAGCTTTCTTT
j_call: TRBJ1-2; d_call: TRBD1; clone_size: -; v_call: TRBV18; cdr3_aa: CASSPTGTGERYGYTF; cdr3_nt: TGTGCCAGCTCCCCGACCGGGACAGGGGAGCGGTATGGCTACACCTTC
j_call: TRBJ2-5; d_call: TRBD2; clone_size: -; v_call: TRBV7-9; cdr3_aa: CSSSSMGLAGGGTQYF; cdr3_nt: TGTTCCAGCAGTTCAATGGGACTAGCGGGGGGGGGTACCCAGTACTTC
j_call: TRBJ1-2; d_call: -; clone_size: -; v_call: TRBV6-1; cdr3_aa: CASSPAINYGYTF; cdr3_nt: TGTGCCAGCAGTCCCGCGATAAACTATGGCTACACCTTC
j_call: TRBJ2-5; d_call: TRBD1; clone_size: -; v_call: TRBV6-6; cdr3_aa: CASSRQGALGETQYF; cdr3_nt: TGTGCCAGCAGTAGACAGGGGGCGTTAGGTGAGACCCAGTACTTC
j_call: TRBJ2-2; d_call: TRBD2; clone_size: -; v_call: TRBV10-3; cdr3_aa: CAISATSGRAGITGELFF; cdr3_nt: TGTGCCATCAGCGCGACTAGCGGGAGGGCCGGGATCACCGGGGAGCTGTTTTTT
j_call: TRBJ1-1; d_call: -; clone_size: -; v_call: TRBV7-9; cdr3_aa: CASSPRDRARANTEAFF; cdr3_nt: TGTGCCAGCAGCCCGCGCGATCGGGCCAGGGCGAACACTGAAGCTTTCTTT